One sample yielded the 30 T cell receptor beta chains listed below, sequenced in a study of cytomegalovirus exposure and HLA in healthy donors. The PCR ran on 60 Vbeta and 13 Jbeta primers. The table came from immunoSEQ multiplex PCR; TCRdb's copy has only in-frame clones and leaves some out. The sample shows some 150,000 clones, over 65% of them seen only once. The sequenced material came from PBMCs. The receptor source for this set is a man aged 35 to 55 in good health and CMV-seropositive.

This clone has only one observation. The rearrangement joins TRBV11-2 to TRBJ1-1; 8 positions match TRBD1. The CDR3 is 17 amino acids. The trim removed 5 bases at V and 1 base at J, leaving 12 bases unmatched. Germline CDR1 reads SGHAT; CDR2 reads FQNNGV. CDR3 protein: CASSLRQGARGNTEAFF. The CDR3 bases are TGTGCCAGCAGCCTTCGTCAGGGGGCAAGGGGGAACACTGAAGCTTTCTTT.

The rearrangement uses TRBV6-1 and TRBJ2-1; 10 bases are a match to TRBD2. From germline, CDR1 is MNHNS and CDR2 SASEGT. This CDR3 has 15 amino acids. The V gene end was trimmed by 6 bases and the J gene end by 2 bases; junction bases not matched to a gene: 4. CDR3 in amino acids: CASSTGLATYNEQFF. The CDR3 DNA reads TGTGCCAGCAGCACGGGACTAGCGACCTACAATGAGCAGTTCTTC.

The chain carries TRBV7-2 and TRBJ1-1, with 8 nucleotides matching TRBD1. CDR3 length equals 14 residues. V lost 4 bases to trimming and J lost 5 bases; unmatched junction nucleotides: 6. Per germline, CDR1 SGHTA and CDR2 FQGNSA. The CDR3 is CASSSRQGRTEAFF. Written as DNA, the CDR3 is TGTGCCAGCAGCTCCCGACAGGGGAGGACTGAAGCTTTCTTT.

The CDR3 region has the DNA TGTGCCACCAAAAAAGGGGGGGCTTCGAACACCGGGGAGCTGTTTTTT. It specifies CATKKGGASNTGELFF. The chain recombines TRBV19 with TRBJ2-2; TRBD2 is a possible D gene (7 bases). Germline lookup yields CDR1 LNHDA and CDR2 SQIVND (reference sequence). The CDR3 sequence is 16 residues long. V lost 10 bases to trimming and J lost 0 bases, with 18 bases between them.

The chain joins TRBV27 to TRBJ2-5; 14 bases map to TRBD2. Germline trimming cut 6 bases from V and 9 bases from J; bases unmatched to any gene: 6. Looked up from germline, CDR1 is MNHEY and CDR2 is SMNVEV (reference sequence). The CDR3 has 14 amino acids. In DNA, the CDR3 is TGTGCCAGCAGCTCCGGGACTAGCGGGAGTGCCCAGTACTTC. Its protein product is CASSSGTSGSAQYF.

This clone is a singleton in its sample. V gene TRBV5-6 combines with J gene TRBJ2-7, with TRBD2 matching over 7 bases. The CDR3 extends over 14 amino acids. Germline V gives CDR1 SGHDT, CDR2 YYEEEE. V dropped 2 bases and J dropped 2; count of bases not matched to a gene: 4. CDR3 amino acids: CASSLNGRPYEQYF. The CDR3 DNA reads as TGTGCCAGCAGCTTAAACGGGAGGCCCTACGAGCAGTACTTC.

The chain joins TRBV11-2 to TRBJ2-7; the match to TRBD1 covers 10 bases. Germline lookup yields CDR1 SGHAT and CDR2 FQNNGV. J was trimmed by 4 bases and V by 5 bases; bases with no gene match: 2. The CDR3 is made up of 13 amino acids. The CDR3 coding sequence is TGTGCCAGCAGCAGGGACAGGGGTTACGAGCAGTACTTC. Translated, it gives CASSRDRGYEQYF.

The chain has TRBV2 and TRBJ2-5; TRBD2 matches at 8 bases. V lost 3 bases, J lost 2 bases, and 2 bases stayed unmatched. The CDR3 covers 14 residues. Germline lookup yields CDR1 SNHLY and CDR2 FYNNEI. CDR3 DNA sequence: TGTGCCAGCAGTGACGGGAGGGCGCAAGAGACCCAGTACTTC. Translated: CASSDGRAQETQYF. Drawing the rest from reference TRBV2 and TRBJ2-5, the complete variable domain is EPEVTQTPSHQVTQMGQEVILRCVPISNHLYFYWYRQILGQKVEFLVSFYNNEISEKSEIFDDQFSVERPDGSNFTLKIRSTKLEDSAMYFCASSDGRAQETQYFGPGTRLLVL.

This chain uses TRBV5-1 with TRBJ1-1; tentative D call: TRBD1 (5 bases). From germline, CDR1 is SGHRS and CDR2 YFSETQ. The ends were cut back, 3 bases at V and 5 bases at J, with 14 bases in the middle. This CDR3 is 14 amino acids long. CDR3 sequence reads: CASSSGGAVTEAFF. CDR3 nucleotides: TGCGCCAGCAGCTCGGGTGGGGCAGTTACTGAAGCTTTCTTT.

The gene calls are TRBV19 and TRBJ2-3; weak D call: TRBD2 (6 bases). CDR1 is LNHDA, CDR2 SQIVND, per germline (reference sequence). This CDR3 comprises 14 residues. With 7 bases removed from V and 5 bases from J, the gap between germline ends came to 16 bases. CDR3 sequence reads: CASKEGGMIDTQYF. Written as DNA, the CDR3 is TGTGCCAGTAAGGAGGGCGGGATGATAGATACGCAGTATTTT. The full variable domain, with the rest looked up from reference TRBV19 and TRBJ2-3, is DGGITQSPKYLFRKEGQNVTLSCEQNLNHDAMYWYRQDPGQGLRLIYYSQIVNDFQKGDIAEGYSVSREKKESFPLTVTSAQKNPTAFYLCASKEGGMIDTQYFGPGTRLTVL.

The chain joins TRBV19 to TRBJ2-1, with 11 bases identical to TRBD2. The CDR3 is made up of 15 amino acids. Germline CDR1 and CDR2: LNHDA and SQIVND (reference sequence). V lost 4 bases, J lost 8 bases, and 7 bases stayed unmatched. DNA of the CDR3: TGTGCCAGTAGTAGAACTAGCGGGAGTATGGATGAGCAGTTCTTC. Residues: CASSRTSGSMDEQFF.

The rearrangement joins TRBV6-5 to TRBJ2-7, with 7 bases that match TRBD1. This CDR3 has 15 amino acids. Per germline, CDR1 MNHEY and CDR2 SVGAGI. Germline trimming cut 5 bases from V and 4 bases from J; bases unmatched to any gene: 11. In DNA, the CDR3 is TGTGCCAGCAGTACCCAGGGGACAGCGCAATACGAGCAGTACTTC. Its translation: CASSTQGTAQYEQYF.

This clone has only a few counts. CDR3 sequence reads: CASSLRVTGAYGYTF. CDR3 DNA sequence: TGTGCCAGCAGTTTACGGGTGACAGGAGCCTATGGCTACACCTTC. The rearrangement joins TRBV28 to TRBJ1-2; D perhaps matches TRBD1 (6 bases). V was shortened by 2 bases and J by 4 bases, with 14 bases between the two germline ends. Looked up from germline, CDR1 is MDHEN and CDR2 is SYDVKM. CDR3 length equals 15 residues.

This clone was observed once. The gene calls are TRBV20-1 and TRBJ2-1; D is ambiguous. Deletions cut 5 bases from V and 9 bases from J, with 8 bases between. CDR3 length equals 10 residues. Germline assignment: CDR1 DFQATT and CDR2 SNEGSKA (reference sequence). CDR3: CSARSPEQFF. CDR3 DNA: TGCAGTGCTCGTTCCCCTGAGCAGTTCTTC.

This rearrangement joins TRBV13 to TRBJ2-7; 12 bases agree with TRBD2. The CDR3 sequence is 17 residues long. Germline V gene lookup returns CDR1 PRHDT and CDR2 FYEKMQ (reference sequence). After removal of 0 bases from V and 0 bases from J, the junction contained 3 bases not matched to a gene. CDR3 bases: TGTGCCAGCAGCTTAGGCCTGACTAGCGGGAGCTCCTACGAGCAGTACTTC. Translating gives CASSLGLTSGSSYEQYF.

The rearrangement joins TRBV28 to TRBJ1-5; 8 bases line up with TRBD1. V dropped 2 bases and J dropped 6; count of bases not matched to a gene: 9. This CDR3 contains 16 residues. In germline, CDR1 is MDHEN, CDR2 SYDVKM. The CDR3 DNA reads TGTGCCAGCAGTTTAAACGGCAGGGGGCCCATTCAGCCCCAGCATTTT. Amino acid sequence: CASSLNGRGPIQPQHF.

The J gene is TRBJ1-2, the V gene TRBV28, with a tentative D call TRBD1 (5 bases). The germline gives CDR1 MDHEN, CDR2 SYDVKM. CDR3 size: 12 residues. Trimming took 3 bases from V and 8 from J, leaving 10 bases between them. The CDR3 nucleotides are TGTGCCAGCAGTTTCTCGGGGGGGGGCTACACCTTC. Its protein is CASSFSGGGYTF.

This clone was seen a few times. The chain recombines TRBV5-4 with TRBJ2-5; maybe TRBD2 (6 bases). The V gene's germline CDR1 is SGHNT and CDR2 YYREEE (reference sequence). V was cut by 3 bases and J by 3 bases, with 18 bases left in between. CDR3 size: 16 residues. CDR3 residues: CASSSASTGAKETQYF. The CDR3 bases are TGTGCCAGCAGCTCAGCTTCGACGGGAGCAAAAGAGACCCAGTACTTC.

The gene calls are TRBV19 and TRBJ2-1; 8 nucleotides agree with TRBD1. The CDR3 is made up of 15 amino acids. Germline CDR1 reads LNHDA; CDR2 reads SQIVND (reference sequence). J lost 5 bases, V lost 7 bases, and 10 bases had no gene match. The CDR3 sequence: CASKFEGTGNNEQFF. CDR3 DNA sequence: TGTGCCAGTAAATTTGAAGGGACAGGTAACAATGAGCAGTTCTTC.

The chain joins TRBV27 to TRBJ2-5, with 11 bases identical to TRBD1. The end of the DNA aligns better with TRBJ2-7, so the J call may be wrong. This CDR3 has 19 amino acids. Germline CDR1 MNHEY, CDR2 SMNVEV (reference sequence). Written as DNA, the CDR3 is TGTGCCAGCAGTTTCGAAGGACAGGGGGCTAGCGGACTCTCCTACGAGCAGTACTTC. Protein sequence: CASSFEGQGASGLSYEQYF.

On this clone itself: Other DNA sequences in this specimen translate into the identical CDR3. The chain has TRBV7-9 and TRBJ1-5; D gene unclear. CDR1 and CDR2 from the germline V gene are SEHNR and FQNEAQ (reference sequence). V lost 5 bases to trimming and J lost 1 base, with 9 bases between them. There are 14 residues in the CDR3. The CDR3 DNA is TGTGCCAGCAGCCCGGGTGGCAGCAATCAGCCCCAGCATTTT. Amino acid sequence: CASSPGGSNQPQHF.

The chain employs TRBV6-5 and TRBJ2-7; 11 bases fit TRBD2. With V trimmed by 6 bases and J by 2 bases, 3 bases remained unmatched. Germline CDR1 is MNHEY and CDR2 is SVGAGI. CDR3 length: 14 residues. The CDR3 loop reads CASRRLAGTYEQYF. CDR3 bases: TGTGCCAGCAGGAGACTAGCGGGGACCTACGAGCAGTACTTC.

The gene calls are TRBV10-3 and TRBJ2-1; 13 nucleotides line up with TRBD2. Per germline, CDR1 ENHRY and CDR2 SYGVKD. The V gene end was trimmed by 7 bases and the J gene end by 10 bases; junction bases not matched to a gene: 13. The CDR3 is 16 residues long. CDR3 coding DNA: TGTGCCATCACCATCGCCGGGACTAGCGGGATGAGAGAGCAGTTCTTC. Translated, it gives CAITIAGTSGMREQFF.

The V gene is TRBV4-2, the J gene TRBJ2-7; 10 nucleotides match TRBD2. With 2 bases clipped from V and 6 bases from J, the junction kept 7 bases outside the gene matches. CDR3 length equals 15 residues. Germline-derived CDR1 and CDR2 are LGHNA and YNFKEQ. The CDR3 reads CASSQLTSGMLEQYF. CDR3 nucleotides: TGTGCCAGCAGCCAACTTACTAGCGGGATGCTCGAGCAGTACTTC.

This chain uses TRBV6-5 with TRBJ2-7; tentative D call: TRBD2 (5 bases). CDR3 length equals 14 residues. Germline lookup yields CDR1 MNHEY and CDR2 SVGAGI. Trimming pared 3 bases from V and 3 bases from J, leaving 12 bases between. The CDR3 sequence is CASSYAGVGYEQYF. CDR3 DNA: TGTGCCAGCAGTTATGCCGGGGTGGGCTACGAGCAGTACTTC.

The genes are TRBV7-6 and TRBJ1-2; D is unresolved. The germline V gene has CDR1 SGHVS and CDR2 FNYEAQ. Trimming pared 5 bases from V and 6 bases from J, leaving 22 bases between. The CDR3 is made up of 16 amino acids. Here the CDR3 reads CASSQMRKPAGNGYTF. The CDR3 DNA sequence: TGTGCCAGCAGCCAGATGCGAAAGCCAGCGGGTAATGGCTACACCTTC.

The chain uses TRBV7-2 and TRBJ2-3; 8 bases are shared with TRBD2. Trimming at V came to 0 bases and at J to 6 bases, leaving 2 bases not matched to a gene. The CDR3 runs to 14 residues. Germline CDR1 reads SGHTA; CDR2 reads FQGNSA. CDR3 nucleotides: TGTGCCAGCAGCTTAGCAGCGGGAGTTGATACGCAGTATTTT. It specifies CASSLAAGVDTQYF.

V gene TRBV6-5 combines with J gene TRBJ2-1; TRBD2 aligns across 12 bases. The V and J ends lost 5 bases and 4 bases, in that order; junction bases with no gene match: 3. The germline gives CDR1 MNHEY, CDR2 SVGAGI. The CDR3 contains 15 residues. The CDR3 is CASSHGTSGYNEQFF. As DNA, the CDR3 is TGTGCCAGCAGTCATGGGACTAGCGGGTACAATGAGCAGTTCTTC.

The chain couples TRBV7-9 to TRBJ2-1; 8 positions match TRBD1. The length of the CDR3 is 16 residues. Germline V gene lookup returns CDR1 SEHNR and CDR2 FQNEAQ (reference sequence). Trimming removed 5 bases from V and 2 bases from J; junction bases left unmatched: 8. The CDR3 DNA sequence: TGTGCCAGCAGCAAATCGGACAGGGAAGCCTACAATGAGCAGTTCTTC. Translation: CASSKSDREAYNEQFF.

This clone was picked up many times. The V and J genes are TRBV25-1 and TRBJ2-3, with D perhaps TRBD2 (6 bases). The germline CDR1 and CDR2 sequences are MGHDK and SYGVNS. V was cut by 1 base and J by 2 bases, with 13 bases left in between. The CDR3 extends over 16 amino acids. CDR3 residues: CASSESTGELTDTQYF. CDR3 bases: TGTGCCAGCAGTGAATCAACGGGAGAGCTCACAGATACGCAGTATTTT.